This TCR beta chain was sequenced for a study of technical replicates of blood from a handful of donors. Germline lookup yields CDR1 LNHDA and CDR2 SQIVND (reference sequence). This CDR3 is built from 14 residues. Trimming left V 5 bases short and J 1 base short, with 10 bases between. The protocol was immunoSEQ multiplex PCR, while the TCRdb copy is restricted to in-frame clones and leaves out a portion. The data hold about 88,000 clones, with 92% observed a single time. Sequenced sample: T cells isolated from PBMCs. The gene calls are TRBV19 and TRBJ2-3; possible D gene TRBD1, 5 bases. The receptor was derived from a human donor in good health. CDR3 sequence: CASSLVRGTDTQYF. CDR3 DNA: TGTGCCAGTAGTCTGGTCAGGGGCACAGATACGCAGTATTTT. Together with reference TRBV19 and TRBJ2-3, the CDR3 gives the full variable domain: DGGITQSPKYLFRKEGQNVTLSCEQNLNHDAMYWYRQDPGQGLRLIYYSQIVNDFQKGDIAEGYSVSREKKESFPLTVTSAQKNPTAFYLCASSLVRGTDTQYFGPGTRLTVL.